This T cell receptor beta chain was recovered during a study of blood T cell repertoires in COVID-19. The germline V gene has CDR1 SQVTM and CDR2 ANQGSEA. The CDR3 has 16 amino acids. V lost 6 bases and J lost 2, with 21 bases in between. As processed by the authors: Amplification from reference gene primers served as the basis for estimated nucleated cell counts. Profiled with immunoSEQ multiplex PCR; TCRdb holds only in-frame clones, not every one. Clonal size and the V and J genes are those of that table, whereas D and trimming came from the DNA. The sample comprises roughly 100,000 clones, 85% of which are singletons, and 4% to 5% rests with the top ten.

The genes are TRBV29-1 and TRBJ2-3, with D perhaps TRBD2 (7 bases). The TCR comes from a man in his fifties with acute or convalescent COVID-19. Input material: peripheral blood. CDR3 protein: CSVPRGGSSITDTQYF. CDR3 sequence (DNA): TGCAGCGTCCCAAGGGGGGGCAGTTCGATCACAGATACGCAGTATTTT.